Following are 23 T cell receptor beta chains from one sample sequenced in a study of human T cells and chemical hapten exposure. From whole blood left unfractionated, total RNA was extracted. Library preparation tagged each individual cDNA molecule with a unique molecular identifier. MiXCR was run by TCRdb on the reads, yielding one entry per CDR3 protein. The data contain fewer than 150,000 distinct CDR3 sequences, 8.5% of them singletons. Sequencing was performed on whole blood. The receptor source for this set is a human donor in good health. Some clones in this sample may be carry-over from other donors' samples.

As concerns this clonotype: A much larger clonotype is one base distant, so this may be a read error. The chain uses TRBV6-5 and TRBJ1-2; tentatively, D is TRBD1 (6 bases). V lost 4 bases and J lost 4, with 13 bases in between. Germline loops: CDR1 MNHEY, CDR2 SVGAGI. CDR3 length equals 14 residues. The CDR3 nucleotides are TGTGCCAGCAGTTTCAGGACAGAGGTCTATGGCTACACCTTC. Protein product: CASSFRTEVYGYTF.

The V and J genes are TRBV9 and TRBJ2-1; 8 bases fit TRBD2. The CDR3 runs to 14 residues. Germline V CDR1 and CDR2: SGDLS, YYNGEE. The V segment lost 2 bases and the J segment 3 bases; nucleotides outside the gene matches: 1. CDR3 nucleotide sequence: TGTGCCAGCAGCGTCAGCGGGGGCTACAATGAGCAGTTCTTC. Translation gives CASSVSGGYNEQFF.

This clonotype was detected a few times. The CDR3 DNA follows: TGTGCCAGCAGTGAAGCCACTACCCCCGACTATGAGCAGTTCTTC. Translation gives CASSEATTPDYEQFF. This chain uses TRBV6-1 with TRBJ2-1; D remains unclear. There are 15 residues in the CDR3. Trimming removed 0 bases from V and 8 bases from J, with 14 bases in between. Germline values: CDR1 MNHNS, CDR2 SASEGT.

This clonotype was counted only a few times. This chain uses TRBV20-1 with TRBJ1-2, with 7 bases lining up with TRBD1. Germline V CDR1 and CDR2: DFQATT, SNEGSKA (reference sequence). The junction had 4 bases not matched to a gene; V was cut back by 5 bases and J by 4 bases. The CDR3 runs to 12 residues. The CDR3 here is CSAWTGGYGYTF. Written as DNA, the CDR3 is TGCAGTGCTTGGACAGGAGGCTATGGCTACACCTTC.

This clonotype turned up a few times. J is TRBJ2-2 and V is TRBV18; 15 nucleotides agree with TRBD2. Germline trimming cut 1 base from V and 6 bases from J; bases unmatched to any gene: 9. Germline loops: CDR1 KGHSH, CDR2 LQKENI. The CDR3 has 19 amino acids. CDR3 in amino acids: CASSPLGLAGGPLAGELFF. Written as DNA, the CDR3 is TGTGCCAGCTCACCACTTGGACTAGCGGGAGGGCCTCTCGCCGGGGAGCTGTTTTTT. Filled out from reference TRBV18 and TRBJ2-2, the complete variable domain reads NAGVMQNPRHLVRRRGQEARLRCSPMKGHSHVYWYRQLPEEGLKFMVYLQKENIIDESGMPKERFSAEFPKEGPSILRIQQVVRGDSAAYFCASSPLGLAGGPLAGELFFGEGSRLTVL.

This clonotype was seen once. The V call is TRBV20-1, the J call TRBJ1-6; D unclear. Trimming removed 3 bases at V and 5 bases at J, with 14 bases between. The CDR3 runs 15 residues. The germline V gene encodes CDR1 DFQATT and CDR2 SNEGSKA (reference sequence). CDR3 amino acids: CSARLNSHNNSPLHF. The CDR3 bases are TGCAGTGCTAGGCTGAATTCCCATAATAATTCACCCCTCCACTTT.

This clonotype was seen repeatedly, ten times or more. This chain uses TRBV6-2 or TRBV6-3 with TRBJ1-1, with 8 bases that match TRBD1. This CDR3 region has 16 residues. Trimming at V came to 8 bases and at J to 0 bases, leaving 11 bases not matched to a gene. CDR1 and CDR2 (germline): MNHEY, SVGEGT. The DNA of the CDR3 is TGTGCCAGCCAAACACAAGACAGGGGACTGAACACTGAAGCTTTCTTT. This encodes CASQTQDRGLNTEAFF.

Only a few counts were recorded for this clonotype. The CDR3 protein is CASSFGGRSATYEQYF. The CDR3 DNA follows: TGTGCCAGCAGCTTTGGCGGGAGGTCCGCCACCTACGAGCAGTACTTC. V usage is TRBV11-2 and J usage is TRBJ2-7; 8 positions agree with TRBD2. V dropped 3 bases and J dropped 2; count of bases not matched to a gene: 9. This CDR3 comprises 16 residues. In germline, CDR1 is SGHAT, CDR2 FQNNGV.

The chain's CDR3 is CASSPSRTNYGYTF. The CDR3 DNA sequence: TGTGCCAGCTCACCATCCAGGACTAACTATGGCTACACCTTC. The V call is TRBV18, the J call TRBJ1-2; no firm D call. V gave up 2 bases and J gave up 0 bases, with 7 bases separating them. The CDR3 runs 14 residues. The germline V gene has CDR1 KGHSH and CDR2 LQKENI.

This clonotype came up many times. The chain employs TRBV20-1 and TRBJ1-5; D is uncertain. Trimming took off 2 bases at V and 4 bases at J, with 12 bases between the two ends. The CDR3 has 14 amino acids. Looked up from germline, CDR1 is DFQATT and CDR2 is SNEGSKA (reference sequence). CDR3 bases: TGCAGTGCTAGAAGTGGCAACGGGAATCAGCCCCAGCATTTT. It encodes CSARSGNGNQPQHF.

The chain employs TRBV21-1 and TRBJ2-7; TRBD1 is the table's D call and was not checked against the DNA. TRBV21-1 is listed as a pseudogene. The length of the CDR3 is 12 residues. CDR3 nucleotide sequence: TGTGCCAGCAGCAAGCCCCTGGGCGAGCAGTACTTC. Its protein product is CASSKPLGEQYF.

This clonotype was seen many times. The CDR3 DNA follows: TGTGCCACCAGCAGAGAGGCCGGGGGCGAGACTGAAGCTTTCTTT. Translating gives CATSREAGGETEAFF. The V call is TRBV15, the J call TRBJ1-1; tentative D call: TRBD1 (6 bases). Germline CDR1 reads LNHNV; CDR2 reads YYDKDF (reference sequence). The CDR3 totals 15 residues. The V end was cut by 0 bases, the J end by 5 bases, with 13 bases between.

This clonotype was detected ten times or more. The rearrangement uses TRBV2 and TRBJ1-5; D is perhaps TRBD1 (6 bases). CDR1 is SNHLY and CDR2 is FYNNEI in the germline V gene. V was shortened by 6 bases and J by 2 bases, with 11 bases between the two germline ends. This CDR3 comprises 14 residues. CDR3 region: CASRAGHRNQPQHF. The CDR3 DNA follows: TGTGCCAGCAGGGCGGGACACCGCAATCAGCCCCAGCATTTT.

This clonotype was recorded at least ten times. V usage is TRBV19 and J usage is TRBJ1-2; D unclear. The CDR3 extends over 13 amino acids. CDR1 is LNHDA and CDR2 is SQIVND in the germline V gene (reference sequence). Trimming took 3 bases from V and 5 from J, leaving 10 bases between them. The CDR3 region has the DNA TGTGCCAGTAGTATGGGCAGCTTTTATGGCTACACCTTC. Translating it yields CASSMGSFYGYTF.

This clonotype was seen repeatedly, ten times or more. This chain connects TRBV7-2 to TRBJ2-3; D may be TRBD2 (6 bases). Trimming removed 5 bases from V and 4 bases from J, with 22 bases in between. CDR1 is SGHTA and CDR2 is FQGNSA in the germline V gene. The CDR3 has 17 amino acids. CDR3 in amino acids: CASSQGTPRRSADTQYF. CDR3 nucleotide sequence: TGTGCCAGCAGCCAAGGGACTCCCAGGCGTTCGGCAGATACGCAGTATTTT.

This clonotype occurred many times. V gene TRBV10-3 combines with J gene TRBJ2-3; 8 bases are shared with TRBD2. The germline CDR1 and CDR2 sequences are ENHRY and SYGVKD. The CDR3 is 14 amino acids. V lost 7 bases and J lost 1; bases outside the gene matches: 4. The CDR3 nucleotides read TGTGCCATCACTAGTAGCGGGGGCACAGATACGCAGTATTTT. Protein: CAITSSGGTDTQYF.

The rearrangement links TRBV6-2 or TRBV6-3 to TRBJ1-1; unclear D gene. The germline V and J ends were trimmed by 7 bases and 1 base, with 4 bases remaining between them. Germline CDR1 MNHEY, CDR2 SVGEGT. The CDR3 spans 11 residues. The DNA for the CDR3 is TGTGCCAGCAAGGAGAACACTGAAGCTTTCTTT. Translation: CASKENTEAFF.

This clonotype was detected many times. The V call is TRBV12-3 or TRBV12-4, the J call TRBJ1-1; TRBD1 matches at 9 bases. Trimming at V came to 6 bases and at J to 4 bases, leaving 12 bases not matched to a gene. The CDR3 consists of 16 residues. Here the CDR3 reads CASRRWDREMSTEAFF. DNA of the CDR3: TGTGCCAGCAGGAGATGGGACAGGGAGATGAGCACTGAAGCTTTCTTT.

This clonotype showed up many times. V usage is TRBV6-5 and J usage is TRBJ2-7, with D perhaps matching TRBD1 (5 bases). Germline V gene sequence: CDR1 MNHEY, CDR2 SVGAGI. The CDR3 length is 14 residues. The V and J ends lost 4 bases and 1 base respectively, with 11 bases between them. CDR3 in amino acids: CASSSPTVSYEQYF. The CDR3 DNA reads as TGTGCCAGCAGTTCCCCGACAGTTTCCTACGAGCAGTACTTC.

Only a few counts were recorded for this clonotype. The chain is built from TRBV27 and TRBJ2-1, with 7 bases aligning to TRBD2. Germline lookup yields CDR1 MNHEY and CDR2 SMNVEV (reference sequence). There are 15 residues in the CDR3. J was trimmed by 2 bases and V by 6 bases; bases with no gene match: 7. The CDR3 DNA reads TGTGCCAGCAGCCTACGGGAGGTCACCTACAATGAGCAGTTCTTC. Translated: CASSLREVTYNEQFF.

With regard to this clonotype: A read error is possible here, since a much larger clone lies one base away. The chain is built from TRBV6-1 and TRBJ2-1; D call uncertain. The CDR3 has 13 residues. Germline V lookup: CDR1 MNHNS, CDR2 SASEGT. This CDR3 reads CASSEGRYNEQIF. CDR3 bases: TGTGCCAGCAGTGAAGGGCGGTACAATGAGCAGATCTTC.

This clonotype has only a few counts. The chain uses TRBV7-9 and TRBJ2-7, with 13 bases that match TRBD2. CDR1 and CDR2 (germline): SEHNR, FQNEAQ (reference sequence). The J segment lost 3 bases and the V segment lost 6 bases, leaving 5 bases of the junction unmatched. The CDR3 extends over 15 amino acids. Here the CDR3 DNA reads TGTGCCAGCAGAGGACTAGCGGGAGAGTTCTACGAGCAGTACTTC. Translating it yields CASRGLAGEFYEQYF.

This clonotype was seen repeatedly, ten times or more. The chain is built from TRBV28 and TRBJ2-7; 10 bases are a match to TRBD2. The junction had 10 bases not matched to a gene; V was cut back by 2 bases and J by 6 bases. This CDR3 is built from 16 residues. Germline CDR1 and CDR2: MDHEN and SYDVKM. The CDR3 sequence: CASSLTVASGSGEQYF. For the CDR3, the DNA is TGTGCCAGCAGTTTAACAGTAGCTAGCGGGAGTGGCGAGCAGTACTTC.